The clone carrying this T cell receptor beta chain was counted a few times. Its antigen is currently unknown. The data derive from a study of CD8 T cells in ankylosing spondylitis. General study results and limits: Disease-associated clones were reportedly significantly overrepresented in matched ankylosing spondylitis synovial fluid.

TCRdb used MiXCR to reprocess the 5' RACE reads, holding one entry per CDR3 protein. The sample holds 200,000 to 300,000 distinct CDR3 sequences, 32% seen once. The sequencing sample was made of blood, either unsorted or a sorted T cell fraction (not recorded which). This clonotype originated in a male donor with ankylosing spondylitis or in good health (not recorded which).

The CDR3 region is CASSLDVGSSYNSPLHF. In DNA form, the CDR3 reads TGCGCCAGCAGCTTGGACGTAGGGAGCTCCTATAATTCACCCCTCCACTTT. V and J are TRBV5-1 and TRBJ1-6, with D uncertain. The CDR3 has 17 residues. CDR1 and CDR2 from the germline V gene are SGHRS and YFSETQ. V shed 0 bases and J shed 0 bases, with 10 bases lying between them.